The source of this TCR beta chain is a study of cytomegalovirus exposure and HLA in healthy donors listed by TCRdb under 2017. About the investigation overall: According to an earlier analysis of 587 of the donors, about 170 million T cells yielded 100 million or so unique TCR beta sequences and about 300 Gb of sequence data. About 280 gigabases of sequencing data and approximately 85 million unique TCR sequences were included in an early release covering 550 to 800 HLA-typed donors. Among the roughly 390 genotyped donors, 81% belonged to the genetic ancestry cluster associated with self-reported Caucasian donors. The study aimed to test whether cataloging public T cell receptors could reveal signatures of past pathogen exposure. The study profiled the T cell repertoires of around 700 subjects by immunosequencing and related them to cytomegalovirus serostatus. A separate validation cohort of 100 to 150 different subjects was used in addition to the roughly 700-subject first cohort. To predict cytomegalovirus infection status, the study brought together high-throughput TCR immunosequencing, statistical association of individual TCRs with disease status, and machine learning. To study patterns of TCR occurrence, a later analysis re-analyzed previously published TCR beta repertoires from 666 donors and added high-resolution HLA genotyping. In the later analysis, no new phenotypic data were used to find candidate immune exposures; instead, reliance was placed on TCR beta sequences and their occurrence across donors. An earlier analysis of nearly 600 of the donors applied high-throughput TCR beta sequencing to assess whether each TCR beta V gene segment acted as functional or pseudogenic. Donor age, sex, ethnicity and CMV serostatus were compiled together with the repertoire data. A later genetic analysis took genome-wide SNP genotypes for about 65% of the 666 donors and used that subset as a discovery cohort. Every repertoire in the discovery cohort had been generated on one and the same sequencing platform. HLA typing included class I and class II loci at four-digit resolution. The number of donors typed differed by locus, with roughly 629-640 for A, B, C, DRB1 and DQB1, roughly 520 for DQA1, under 610 for DPA1, and around 430 for DPB1. Several DR-DQ haplotypes were treated as single units for association and clustering because of strong linkage in the cohort. On average, 235,054 unique TCR beta nucleotide sequences were sequenced per donor among 300 to 500 genotyped donors of the cohort, with about 17% of those sequences being non-productive.

This clone has only a few counts. No antigen is known for it. No much larger clone is present one base from it, and per-base qualities are unavailable. Library prep was done by the immunoSEQ multiplex PCR assay. For the multiplex PCR, a mixture combining 60 forward primers for TCR Vbeta segments and 13 reverse primers for TCR Jbeta segments was used. Amplification of the CDR3 region of rearranged TCR beta genes was performed with a multiplex PCR assay on genomic DNA. The amplified TCR beta libraries were sequenced on the Illumina HiSeq System as 87-base-pair reads. The published analysis was carried out like this. A later analysis tallied around 80 million unique TCR beta chains across the approximately 670 repertoires, and approximately 12 million of those chains were shared by two or more donors. Raw reads were error-corrected and collapsed into unique sequences with a nearest-neighbor algorithm that merged closely related sequences to remove PCR and sequencing errors. Alignment of CDR3 sequences to IMGT reference sequences was used to assign V, D and J gene segments. For a sequence to be retained, at least a six-nucleotide match to both a V gene segment and a J gene segment was required. Rearrangements were called productive when the CDR3 lacked stop codons and stayed in frame with V and J; all others were non-productive. Following IMGT convention, CDR3 was defined as the stretch from the second conserved V-encoded cysteine to the conserved J-encoded phenylalanine. In an earlier analysis of just under 600 of the donors, sequences lacking an unambiguous match to a single V gene segment were excluded. In an earlier analysis of several hundred of the donors, V segments were called functional above 56.7% productive rearrangements and were called segregating when the between-donor standard deviation exceeded 5%. A statistical classification framework was built for diagnosing cytomegalovirus status from the catalog of TCR beta chain sequences. A later analysis assigned V and J genes by comparing TCR nucleotide sequences with IMGT/GENE-DB human TR gene sequences. A later analysis assigned CDR3 sequences and most-parsimonious VDJ recombination scenarios with the TCRdist pipeline. A later analysis defined each TCR beta chain by its CDR3 amino acid sequence plus V-gene family, and excluded reads lacking a unique V-gene family. To address suspected cross-contamination and a sequencing artifact, a later analysis removed approximately 600 highly shared, low-generation-probability nucleotide sequences. In a later analysis, a clonal expansion index for each public chain was calculated from normalized within-repertoire ranks of inferred template counts. A later analysis computed generation probabilities with a VDJ recombination model fitted to out-of-frame rearrangements, and checked the results against IGoR. A later analysis scored TCR-TCR, TCR-HLA and TCR-CMV co-occurrence with hypergeometric tests, applying a repertoire-size bias correction to TCR pairs. To estimate false discovery rates, a later analysis permuted the HLA or CMV assignments 20 times. In a later analysis, co-occurring TCRs were grouped using DBSCAN, and TCRdist sequence similarity was added for clustering within HLA-allele-positive subsets. Repertoires with fewer than 30,000 or more than 120,000 public chains, plus five repertoires with anomalous nucleotide sharing, were excluded from co-occurrence clustering. The table comes from immuneACCESS by way of TCRdb, which keeps in-frame sequences with V and J called. Part of the clones is missing from these tables; in studies checked, under half for an unresolved V gene and the rest for unknown reasons. The DNA was the basis for D and trimming; V, J and clone size are from that table. Recorded for this sample are more than 95,000 clones; 80% of them occurred a single time. The top ten clones comprise approximately 10% of the sample.

The cohort was made up of about 610 healthy bone marrow donors. At the time of sampling, all cohort members were nominally healthy, though unrecorded immune exposures were likely present. The donor was CMV seropositive and was included in the group of 250 to 300 seropositive cohort members. Each donor provided a peripheral blood sample, and peripheral blood mononuclear cells were used for TCR beta sequencing. The Qiagen DNeasy Blood Extraction Kit was used to extract genomic DNA from the blood cell samples. The paper as a whole reports these results and caveats: Most CMV-associated TCR beta chains appeared to be HLA-restricted in a later analysis, and the HLA associations seemed to be driven largely by CMV exposure. The presence/absence analyses assumed that sequencing depth was roughly uniform across donors, and that assumption may not be true. Correlated functional status among segregating V segments might be attributable to linkage disequilibrium, but an unknown experimental factor could not be ruled out. According to a later analysis, parvovirus B19, influenza, CMV and Epstein-Barr virus appeared linked to several top co-occurrence clusters. According to a later genetic analysis, donors in an Asian-associated ancestry cluster had fewer N-insertions in productive TCRs than the roughly 660-donor mean. While some public TCRs were present in many individuals, most TCR sequences turned up only very rarely across donors. HLA typing was unavailable for some donors at each locus, so association tests used only the typed subset. A total of 164 TCR beta chains were listed by the study as associated with cytomegalovirus. When HLA alleles, especially DR and DQ, strongly co-occurred, TCR associations were difficult to assign to individual alleles. An earlier analysis of 450 to 750 of the donors showed that most TCR beta V segments appeared in productive rearrangements either about 87% or about 30% of the time, which broadly matched IMGT annotations. According to the authors, the approach could potentially be generalized to other disease states and immunological phenotypes. The earlier analysis of fewer than 750 of the donors excluded approximately 15 rarely observed V segments, including chromosome 9 orphons, because counts were too low. The sequencing pipeline was judged likely to have produced a cluster of highly shared sequence variants as a technical artifact. At a false discovery rate of 0.05, a later analysis linked about 17,000 TCR beta sequences to specific HLA alleles. CMV serostatus was the only immune exposure information available for the cohort. The classifier was reported to diagnose cytomegalovirus status with high specificity and sensitivity in both the original and validation cohorts. According to a later analysis, TCR association rates differed among HLA loci, with DRB1 alleles showing the most associated TCRs and HLA-C alleles showing the fewest. Three of the identified cytomegalovirus-associated TCR beta chains were confirmed in vitro to be specific for cytomegalovirus antigens. A further reported finding was that TCR beta sequences accurately predicted the HLA-A and HLA-B alleles for most subjects in the first cohort. Compared with equally common non-associated chains, HLA-associated TCR beta chains in a later analysis were more clonally expanded and had lower generation probabilities. An association between a missense DCLRE1C variant and V-gene and J-gene trimming of TCR beta chains was found in a later genetic analysis and replicated in an independent cohort. The cohort was sequenced for TCR beta chains only, and without alpha or paired-chain data the features that could be detected were limited.

The TCR comes from a man aged 25-45 years in good health and CMV-seropositive. The material sequenced was PBMCs.

The CDR3: CFPPSHIYEQYF. The bases are TGTTTCCCACCGTCACACATCTACGAGCAGTACTTC. The receptor chain draws on TRBV25-1 and TRBJ2-7; the D gene remains uncertain. The CDR3 runs 12 amino acids, cysteine and phenylalanine included. The DNA shown is the 36-base CDR3, in frame from base 1. From a lookup of the germline V gene, CDR1 and CDR2 are MGHDK and SYGVNS.